The 18 T cell receptor beta chains presented below share a single source sample, sequenced in a study of tumor-infiltrating T cells and Merkel cell polyomavirus. Turning to the study itself: CD8+ T cells recognized the Merkel cell polyomavirus KLL epitope.

The table came from immunoSEQ multiplex PCR; TCRdb's copy has only in-frame clones and leaves some out. The sample carries some 25,000 clones, about 90% recorded once. Every patient's tumor was robustly positive for Merkel cell polyomavirus Large T antigen on immunohistochemistry. Sequenced material: lymph node tissue. These receptors were obtained from a man aged 45-65 years with Merkel cell carcinoma.

The genes are TRBV7-2 and TRBJ2-6, with a possible D match to TRBD1 (5 bases). V lost 0 bases, J lost 1 base, and 19 bases lay in between. CDR3 length equals 20 residues. Germline V lookup: CDR1 SGHTA, CDR2 FQGNSA. The CDR3 DNA sequence: TGTGCCAGCAGCTTAGCCGACTGGGCAGGGCTTTATTCTGGGGCCAACGTCCTGACTTTC. It is translated as CASSLADWAGLYSGANVLTF.

This chain connects TRBV7-3 to TRBJ2-2, with D maybe TRBD2 (5 bases). The ends were cut back, 1 base at V and 6 bases at J, with 15 bases in the middle. The CDR3 extends over 16 amino acids. Looked up from germline, CDR1 is SGHTA and CDR2 is FQGTGA. In nucleotides, the CDR3 is TGTGCCAGCAGCTTAAAGTCTAGCCAAACTTCCGGGGAGCTGTTTTTT. Its protein is CASSLKSSQTSGELFF.

This CDR3 reads CASSRPTSGGEETQYF. For the CDR3, the DNA is TGTGCCAGCAGCAGGCCGACTAGCGGGGGGGAGGAGACCCAGTACTTC. The gene calls are TRBV9 and TRBJ2-5; 14 bases are a match to TRBD2. V dropped 4 bases and J dropped 5; count of bases not matched to a gene: 7. This CDR3 contains 16 residues. CDR1 SGDLS and CDR2 YYNGEE come from the germline V gene.

The chain employs TRBV7-9 and TRBJ2-7; 14 bases agree with TRBD2. The CDR3 is 16 amino acids. Looked up from germline, CDR1 is SEHNR and CDR2 is FQNEAQ (reference sequence). V dropped 1 base and J dropped 4; count of bases not matched to a gene: 3. CDR3 bases: TGTGCCAGCAGCTTAGTGGGGACTAGCGGGGGTTACGAGCAGTACTTC. Translation gives CASSLVGTSGGYEQYF.

This rearrangement joins TRBV14 to TRBJ2-3, with TRBD1 as a possible D gene (5 bases). The CDR3 is 14 residues long. V lost 1 base to trimming and J lost 8 bases, with 13 bases between them. Germline V gene lookup returns CDR1 SGHDN and CDR2 FVKESK. The CDR3 sequence: CASSQVYGAGTQYF. In DNA form, the CDR3 reads TGTGCCAGCAGCCAAGTGTATGGGGCTGGTACGCAGTATTTT. Full variable domain (missing parts from reference TRBV14 and TRBJ2-3): EAGVTQFPSHSVIEKGQTVTLRCDPISGHDNLYWYRRVMGKEIKFLLHFVKESKQDESGMPNNRFLAERTGGTYSTLKVQPAELEDSGVYFCASSQVYGAGTQYFGPGTRLTVL.

This chain links TRBV7-3 with TRBJ2-1; TRBD2 agrees at 8 bases. The germline V gene encodes CDR1 SGHTA and CDR2 FQGTGA. This CDR3 region has 15 residues. V shed 5 bases, J shed 2 bases, and the junction held 5 bases outside the gene matches. DNA for the CDR3: TGTGCCAGCAGCCGAGCGGGGGATCCCTACAATGAGCAGTTCTTC. It yields the protein CASSRAGDPYNEQFF.

This chain joins TRBV6-5 and TRBJ2-5; TRBD2 might be the D (6 bases). Germline V CDR1 and CDR2: MNHEY, SVGAGI. This CDR3 has 13 residues. V was shortened by 5 bases and J by 5 bases, with 12 bases between the two germline ends. The CDR3 nucleotides are TGTGCCAGCAGTCGAGGCCGGGGGGAGACCCAGTACTTC. Protein sequence: CASSRGRGETQYF.

The chain carries TRBV29-1 and TRBJ2-7, with D possibly being TRBD1 (5 bases). CDR3 length equals 12 residues. CDR1 is SQVTM and CDR2 is ANQGSEA in the germline V gene. The V gene lost 5 bases and the J gene lost 4 bases, with 12 bases spanning the gap. CDR3 DNA sequence: TGCAGCGTTCTCTTGACAGCGTACGAGCAGTACTTC. This sequence encodes CSVLLTAYEQYF.

The chain is built from TRBV6-4 and TRBJ2-5, with 9 nucleotides matching TRBD1. The CDR3 is 15 residues long. Germline V CDR1 and CDR2: MRHNA, SNTAGT. With V trimmed by 6 bases and J by 4 bases, 9 bases remained unmatched. The CDR3 sequence: CASRRTGEAGETQYF. CDR3 in DNA: TGTGCCAGCAGGAGGACAGGGGAGGCAGGAGAGACCCAGTACTTC.

The V call is TRBV5-4, the J call TRBJ2-1; D is perhaps TRBD1 (6 bases). Trimming stripped 7 bases from V and 5 bases from J, with 13 bases between. The V gene's germline CDR1 is SGHNT and CDR2 YYREEE (reference sequence). CDR3 length: 13 residues. CDR3 loop: CASRMDSHNEQFF. CDR3 coding DNA: TGTGCCAGCCGAATGGACAGCCACAATGAGCAGTTCTTC.

The chain recombines TRBV2 with TRBJ2-5; D is unclear. The CDR3 runs to 12 residues. CDR1 is SNHLY, CDR2 FYNNEI, per germline. Trimming shortened V by 6 bases and J by 7 bases, and 12 bases separated the two germline ends. CDR3 in amino acids: CASRQSSGTQYF. In DNA, the CDR3 is TGTGCCAGCAGACAGTCTTCCGGGACCCAGTACTTC.

This clone qualifies as medium-sized. The chain couples TRBV6-1 to TRBJ1-1, with 8 bases that match TRBD1. With V trimmed by 4 bases and J by 6 bases, 1 base remained unmatched. Per the germline V gene, CDR1 is MNHNS and CDR2 is SASEGT. The CDR3 runs 12 residues. Here the CDR3 reads CASSATGAEAFF. In DNA form, the CDR3 reads TGTGCCAGCAGTGCGACAGGGGCTGAAGCTTTCTTT.

This clone has just one count. The rearrangement uses TRBV5-1 and TRBJ1-2, with D uncertain. V lost 0 bases and J lost 2, with 8 bases in between. The CDR3 extends over 14 amino acids. The germline CDR1 and CDR2 sequences are SGHRS and YFSETQ. The CDR3 loop reads CASSLGVSNYGYTF. The CDR3 nucleotides read TGCGCCAGCAGCTTGGGAGTTTCGAACTATGGCTACACCTTC.

The chain links TRBV18 to TRBJ1-2; perhaps TRBD1 as D (5 bases). Trimming pared 0 bases from V and 6 bases from J, leaving 8 bases between. The V gene's germline CDR1 is KGHSH and CDR2 LQKENI. The CDR3 length is 13 residues. Here the CDR3 DNA reads TGTGCCAGCTCACCACCAGGGGATGATGGCTACACCTTC. Its translation is CASSPPGDDGYTF.

The J gene is TRBJ1-4, the V gene TRBV6-6; D unclear. Germline V gives CDR1 MNHNY, CDR2 SVGAGI (reference sequence). There are 10 residues in the CDR3. Trimming cost V 10 bases and J 8 bases, with 8 bases left between them. The CDR3 nucleotides read TGTGCCACCTACGAGGAAAAACTGTTTTTT. Amino acid sequence: CATYEEKLFF.

This clone showed up just a few times. The chain uses TRBV5-6 and TRBJ2-7, with 9 bases matching TRBD1. This CDR3 is 15 amino acids long. Germline V CDR1 and CDR2: SGHDT, YYEEEE. Unmatched junction bases numbered 10, after V lost 5 bases and J lost 4 bases. The CDR3 loop reads CASRLTGGMGYEQYF. The CDR3 nucleotides read TGTGCCAGCAGACTGACAGGGGGAATGGGTTACGAGCAGTACTTC.

As for this clone: A junction boundary mismatches the germline segment, possibly from a read error. The sample holds other DNA sequences that translate to the same CDR3. V gene TRBV9 combines with J gene TRBJ2-7; 7 bases are shared with TRBD2. Germline CDR1 is SGDLS and CDR2 is YYNGEE. The CDR3 is 13 residues long. In DNA form, the CDR3 reads TGTGCTAGCAACCCGGGAGGAGGATACGAGCAGTACTTC. As protein: CASNPGGGYEQYF. The full variable domain, completed using reference TRBV9 and TRBJ2-7, is DSGVTQTPKHLITATGQRVTLRCSPRSGDLSVYWYQQSLDQGLQFLIQYYNGEERAKGNILERFSAQQFPDLHSELNLSSLELGDSALYFCASNPGGGYEQYFGPGTRLTVT.

The genes are TRBV5-4 and TRBJ2-3, with 9 positions matching TRBD1. The CDR3 sequence is 14 residues long. Germline CDR1 is SGHNT and CDR2 is YYREEE (reference sequence). V lost 2 bases and J lost 4; bases outside the gene matches: 2. The CDR3 bases are TGTGCCAGCAGCTTACAGGGGGCAGCAGATACGCAGTATTTT. Encoded protein: CASSLQGAADTQYF.